This T cell receptor beta chain appears in the sequencing data of a study of technical replicates of blood from a handful of donors (dated by TCRdb to 2016 to 2017). On this clone itself: The antigen it recognizes is unknown. Within one base of it there is no much larger clone, and no base qualities were kept.

The library relied on the immunoSEQ multiplex PCR assay. TCRdb re-hosts the immuneACCESS table, in-frame sequences only. Its copies lack some clones; in the studies checked, an unresolved V gene accounts for under half of them, and the cause for the rest is not known. The sample table lists approximately 49,000 clones, roughly 92% of them with a count of one. 3% to 5% of the sample lies in the top ten. The sequenced sample consisted of PBMCs. This TCR was recovered from a human donor in good health. Some clones in this sample may be carry-over from other donors' samples.

The DNA sequence reads TGTGCCAGCAGCTATTGGGGGGAGGTCACCGGGGAGCTGTTTTTT. Translation gives CASSYWGEVTGELFF. The chain is made from TRBV7-2 and TRBJ2-2; the D region possibly corresponds to TRBD2 (6 bases align). The CDR3 holds 15 amino acids from the cysteine to the phenylalanine. Of all the DNA, just the CDR3 is kept, 45 bases in frame from base 1. CDR1 and CDR2 are read off the germline V gene as SGHTA and FQGNSA. V is clipped by 4 bases and J by 4 bases, and the sequence between their germline boundaries is 13 bases long.